This T cell receptor (beta chain) stems from a study of blood T cell repertoires in COVID-19. On the study more broadly: Whether acute or convalescent, the COVID-19 samples came from the United States, Italy and Spain. Nucleic acid was either cDNA or gDNA, and it came from T cells, B-cell-depleted T cells, or PBMCs.

Seattle patients were enrolled while actively infected and followed longitudinally. V trimming: 5 bases; J trimming: 4 bases; junction bases outside the gene matches: 1. The CDR3 contains 13 residues. Germline assignment: CDR1 LGHNA and CDR2 YSLEER. Method: immunoSEQ multiplex PCR; TCRdb's copy keeps in-frame clones and lacks some. Of under 300,000 clones listed, 65% to 85% are singletons. The V and J genes are TRBV4-3 and TRBJ1-2; 10 nucleotides align to TRBD1. Sequenced: peripheral blood. The clonotype comes from a human donor with COVID-19, enrolled during active disease. The donor label of this sample is uncertain. The CDR3 protein is CASSGQGVYGYTF. The CDR3 DNA is TGCGCCAGCAGCGGACAGGGGGTCTATGGCTACACCTTC.